Shown below are 9 T cell receptor beta chains from a single sample sequenced in a study of sequential checkpoint blockade in melanoma. The table came from immunoSEQ multiplex PCR; TCRdb's copy has only in-frame clones and leaves some out. This sample carries approximately 11,000 clones, about 78% of them seen once, and the ten largest clones take 11%. Treatment noted: randomized to nivolumab then ipilimumab (arm A) or the reverse (arm B). Source: CD8+ T cells sorted from blood (inferred from file names), taken from a patient given nivolumab and ipilimumab in sequence. The receptors originated from a human donor with melanoma.

The chain carries TRBV7-9 and TRBJ2-7; a weak D match, TRBD2 (5 bases). This CDR3 has 14 residues. The V gene's germline CDR1 is SEHNR and CDR2 FQNEAQ (reference sequence). V dropped 0 bases and J dropped 7 bases, with 13 bases sitting between them. The CDR3 loop is CASSLAPSWEEQYF. The DNA for the CDR3 is TGTGCCAGCAGCTTAGCGCCTAGCTGGGAAGAGCAGTACTTC.

This chain links TRBV25-1 with TRBJ1-1, with TRBD1 matching 7 bases. The V and J ends lost 0 bases and 0 bases, in that order; junction bases with no gene match: 4. The CDR3 spans 16 residues. Germline values: CDR1 MGHDK, CDR2 SYGVNS. CDR3 sequence reads: CASSEYQGDLNTEAFF. In DNA, the CDR3 is TGTGCCAGCAGTGAATACCAGGGGGACTTGAACACTGAAGCTTTCTTT.

This sequence joins TRBV2 and TRBJ2-7, with 8 bases that match TRBD1. Unmatched junction bases numbered 5, after V lost 6 bases and J lost 7 bases. The germline CDR1 and CDR2 sequences are SNHLY and FYNNEI. This CDR3 has 12 residues. The CDR3 nucleotides are TGTGCCAGCAGGGACAGGGTCGGTGAGCAGTACTTC. Translating gives CASRDRVGEQYF.

The V call is TRBV19, the J call TRBJ2-1; D possibly corresponds to TRBD2 (7 bases). Germline V gene lookup returns CDR1 LNHDA and CDR2 SQIVND (reference sequence). The V end was cut by 8 bases, the J end by 0 bases, with 14 bases between. The CDR3 spans 15 residues. The CDR3 loop reads CASGEGVSSYNEQFF. The CDR3 DNA follows: TGTGCCAGTGGGGAGGGGGTCAGCTCCTACAATGAGCAGTTCTTC.

The gene calls are TRBV6-5 and TRBJ2-1; tentative D call: TRBD2 (6 bases). Per the germline V gene, CDR1 is MNHEY and CDR2 is SVGAGI. With 8 bases removed from V and 12 bases from J, the gap between germline ends came to 17 bases. The CDR3 is 12 amino acids. The CDR3, as DNA: TGTGCCAGCGGACCCCTGGGGCGGGGGCAGTTCTTC. Protein product: CASGPLGRGQFF.

The chain employs TRBV5-6 and TRBJ2-5; 7 bases line up with TRBD2. Germline lookup yields CDR1 SGHDT and CDR2 YYEEEE. With V trimmed by 2 bases and J by 3 bases, 10 bases remained unmatched. This CDR3 is 16 amino acids long. CDR3 coding DNA: TGTGCCAGCAGCTTCCGGGGGGAGGGTTGGGAAGAGACCCAGTACTTC. Protein sequence: CASSFRGEGWEETQYF.

This clone ranks as hyperexpanded. The rearrangement joins TRBV28 to TRBJ2-2; D is unresolved. V was shortened by 6 bases and J by 6 bases, with 14 bases between the two germline ends. CDR1 MDHEN and CDR2 SYDVKM come from the germline V gene. The CDR3 runs 14 residues. The CDR3 DNA reads as TGTGCCAGCAGCCGCAGTCTTGAAGCCGGGGAGCTGTTTTTT. Protein sequence: CASSRSLEAGELFF.

V is TRBV30 and J is TRBJ2-1, with 15 bases identical to TRBD2. Germline V CDR1 and CDR2: GTSNPN, SVGIG (reference sequence). V trimming: 3 bases; J trimming: 13 bases; junction bases outside the gene matches: 10. The CDR3 is 15 amino acids. The CDR3 region is CAWRGLAGGKVGQFF. DNA of the CDR3: TGTGCCTGGAGGGGACTAGCGGGAGGAAAGGTGGGACAGTTCTTC.

This clone was detected only a few times. This rearrangement joins TRBV9 to TRBJ1-4, with TRBD1 as a possible D gene (5 bases). This CDR3 spans 16 amino acids. Trimming cost V 0 bases and J 8 bases, with 17 bases left between them. The germline V gene has CDR1 SGDLS and CDR2 YYNGEE. CDR3 sequence reads: CASSVGSSRAGEKLFF. The DNA of the CDR3 is TGTGCCAGCAGCGTAGGGTCAAGCAGGGCAGGGGAAAAACTGTTTTTT. The full variable domain, in which reference TRBV9 and TRBJ1-4 provide the parts outside the CDR3, is DSGVTQTPKHLITATGQRVTLRCSPRSGDLSVYWYQQSLDQGLQFLIQYYNGEERAKGNILERFSAQQFPDLHSELNLSSLELGDSALYFCASSVGSSRAGEKLFFGSGTQLSVL.